This is a list of T cell receptor beta chains from one sample in a study of neurological immune-mediated disorders. One entry per CDR3 protein results from TCRdb running MiXCR on the 5' RACE reads. The table has approximately 74,000 distinct CDR3 sequences, under 10% seen once. The sequencing sample was made of PBMCs. All receptors come from a man in his fifties in good health. The CDR3 runs from the conserved cysteine through the conserved F or W. A D gene is named only where the DNA matches it firmly. Clone size is shown for a subset of rows, as once, few, many or a class of expanded clone.

v_call: TRBV20-1; clone_size: many; d_call: .; j_call: TRBJ1-2; cdr3_aa: CSARGAGRAYGYTF; cdr3_nt: TGCAGTGCTAGAGGCGCGGGGCGGGCCTATGGCTACACCTTC
v_call: TRBV12-3/TRBV12-4; clone_size: .; d_call: TRBD1; j_call: TRBJ1-5; cdr3_aa: CASSLAGGTESQPQHF; cdr3_nt: TGTGCCAGCAGTTTAGCGGGCGGGACAGAAAGTCAGCCCCAGCATTTT
v_call: TRBV7-2; clone_size: many; d_call: .; j_call: TRBJ2-7; cdr3_aa: CASSQGVAWNEQYF; cdr3_nt: TGTGCCAGCAGCCAGGGCGTCGCGTGGAACGAGCAGTACTTC
v_call: TRBV7-8; clone_size: many; d_call: .; j_call: TRBJ2-5; cdr3_aa: CASSLANIRGGETQYF; cdr3_nt: TGTGCCAGCAGCTTAGCGAATATCAGGGGCGGAGAGACCCAGTACTTC
v_call: TRBV7-2; clone_size: many; d_call: .; j_call: TRBJ1-2; cdr3_aa: CASGRSGAENYGYTF; cdr3_nt: TGTGCCAGCGGTAGATCAGGGGCTGAGAACTATGGCTACACCTTC
v_call: TRBV5-1; clone_size: many; d_call: .; j_call: TRBJ2-6; cdr3_aa: CASSLRAGANVLTF; cdr3_nt: TGCGCCAGCAGCTTGAGGGCCGGGGCCAACGTCCTGACTTTC
v_call: TRBV7-2; clone_size: many; d_call: .; j_call: TRBJ1-1; cdr3_aa: CASSYDSQGVRAFF; cdr3_nt: TGTGCCAGCAGCTACGATTCACAGGGTGTTAGGGCTTTCTTT
v_call: TRBV20-1; clone_size: few; d_call: .; j_call: TRBJ1-1; cdr3_aa: CSARDLRSWQYAFF; cdr3_nt: TGCAGTGCTAGAGATCTGCGCTCATGGCAGTATGCTTTCTTT
v_call: TRBV12-3/TRBV12-4; clone_size: many; d_call: .; j_call: TRBJ2-1; cdr3_aa: CASSPVGTASDEQFF; cdr3_nt: TGTGCCAGCAGTCCCGTCGGGACCGCCAGTGATGAGCAGTTCTTC
v_call: TRBV5-5; clone_size: many; d_call: .; j_call: TRBJ2-1; cdr3_aa: CASSKNNEQFF; cdr3_nt: TGTGCCAGCAGCAAAAACAATGAGCAGTTCTTC
v_call: TRBV2; clone_size: .; d_call: TRBD2; j_call: TRBJ2-2; cdr3_aa: CASSEGGGASGELFF; cdr3_nt: TGTGCCAGCAGTGAAGGCGGGGGGGCCTCCGGGGAGCTGTTTTTT
v_call: TRBV5-6; clone_size: many; d_call: .; j_call: TRBJ2-7; cdr3_aa: CASSAMLDQTVGGEQYF; cdr3_nt: TGTGCCAGCAGCGCAATGCTCGACCAAACGGTTGGTGGCGAGCAGTACTTC
v_call: TRBV14; clone_size: many; d_call: .; j_call: TRBJ2-2; cdr3_aa: CASSQRNLNTGELFF; cdr3_nt: TGTGCCAGCAGCCAACGAAACTTGAACACCGGGGAGCTGTTTTTT
v_call: TRBV28; clone_size: many; d_call: .; j_call: TRBJ2-7; cdr3_aa: CASKDGGGLPYYEQYF; cdr3_nt: TGTGCCAGCAAGGACGGTGGCGGGCTGCCATACTACGAGCAGTACTTC
v_call: TRBV28; clone_size: many; d_call: .; j_call: TRBJ1-2; cdr3_aa: CASNQLEAYGYTF; cdr3_nt: TGTGCCAGCAACCAACTAGAGGCTTATGGCTACACCTTC
v_call: TRBV20-1; clone_size: .; d_call: TRBD1; j_call: TRBJ2-5; cdr3_aa: CSARGTGGWETQYF; cdr3_nt: TGCAGTGCTAGGGGGACAGGGGGCTGGGAGACCCAGTACTTC
v_call: TRBV20-1; clone_size: many; d_call: TRBD1; j_call: TRBJ2-1; cdr3_aa: CSAPHLDRDPYNEQFF; cdr3_nt: TGCAGTGCTCCTCACCTAGACAGGGATCCGTACAATGAGCAGTTCTTC
v_call: TRBV29-1; clone_size: many; d_call: .; j_call: TRBJ2-3; cdr3_aa: CSVHTGRSTDTQYF; cdr3_nt: TGCAGCGTTCATACAGGGCGGAGCACAGATACGCAGTATTTT
v_call: TRBV9; clone_size: many; d_call: TRBD1; j_call: TRBJ2-5; cdr3_aa: CASSRTTGQGPETQYF; cdr3_nt: TGTGCCAGCAGCAGAACTACCGGACAGGGCCCCGAGACCCAGTACTTC
v_call: TRBV12-3/TRBV12-4; clone_size: many; d_call: TRBD1; j_call: TRBJ1-3; cdr3_aa: CATDKTGGEFGNTIYF; cdr3_nt: TGTGCCACCGATAAGACAGGGGGCGAATTTGGAAACACCATATATTTT
v_call: TRBV7-9; clone_size: many; d_call: .; j_call: TRBJ2-4; cdr3_aa: CASSEDSGSLYKNIQYF; cdr3_nt: TGTGCCAGCAGCGAAGACTCAGGGTCGTTGTACAAAAACATTCAGTACTTC
v_call: TRBV10-3; clone_size: many; d_call: TRBD2; j_call: TRBJ2-7; cdr3_aa: CAISESSGRGNSYEQYF; cdr3_nt: TGTGCCATCAGTGAGTCTAGCGGGAGAGGTAATTCCTACGAGCAGTACTTC
v_call: TRBV5-1; clone_size: many; d_call: .; j_call: TRBJ2-2; cdr3_aa: CASGDSRGATGELFF; cdr3_nt: TGCGCCAGCGGCGATAGTCGTGGGGCCACCGGGGAGCTGTTTTTT
v_call: TRBV5-5; clone_size: many; d_call: TRBD2; j_call: TRBJ2-7; cdr3_aa: CASSSGLAGAAYEQYF; cdr3_nt: TGTGCCAGCAGCTCCGGACTAGCGGGAGCCGCCTACGAGCAGTACTTC
v_call: TRBV7-8; clone_size: few; d_call: .; j_call: TRBJ2-7; cdr3_aa: CASSYDRYEQYF; cdr3_nt: TGTGCCAGCAGCTATGACCGATACGAGCAGTACTTC
v_call: TRBV20-1; clone_size: many; d_call: .; j_call: TRBJ2-2; cdr3_aa: CSAREGRRNTGELFF; cdr3_nt: TGCAGTGCTAGAGAGGGACGGAGGAACACCGGGGAGCTGTTTTTT
v_call: TRBV15; clone_size: many; d_call: TRBD2; j_call: TRBJ2-1; cdr3_aa: CATSRRAGTTYNEQFF; cdr3_nt: TGTGCCACCAGCCGACGTGCCGGGACTACCTACAATGAGCAGTTCTTC
v_call: TRBV5-1; clone_size: .; d_call: .; j_call: TRBJ2-1; cdr3_aa: CASSLGTTYNETFF; cdr3_nt: TGCGCCAGCAGCTTGGGGACTACCTACAATGAGACGTTCTTC